The rows below give T cell receptor beta chains drawn from one sample of a study of early T cells in non-severe SARS-CoV-2 infection. TCRdb re-called the 5' RACE reads through MiXCR, storing one row per CDR3 protein. The data contain under 45,000 distinct CDR3 sequences, 5.4% of them seen just once; the ten biggest clones take up 6% to 7%. This sample comprised whole blood, obtained at baseline. The receptors shown here come from an adult who was a healthcare worker with PCR-confirmed SARS-CoV-2 infection or an uninfected control (not recorded which). The CDR3 runs from the conserved cysteine through the conserved F or W. A D gene is named only where the DNA matches it firmly. Only some rows state a clone size, as once, few, many or a class for expanded clones.

J	V	size	D	CDR3	DNA
TRBJ1-1	TRBV19	.	.	CASEKSRTEAFF	TGTGCCAGCGAGAAATCCCGCACTGAAGCTTTCTTT
TRBJ2-1	TRBV20-1	many	.	CSAETRTTTYYNEQFF	TGCAGTGCCGAGACTCGTACGACCACCTACTACAATGAGCAGTTCTTC
TRBJ1-1	TRBV10-3	many	.	CAIRENTEAFF	TGTGCCATCAGGGAGAACACTGAAGCTTTCTTT
TRBJ2-5	TRBV6-2/TRBV6-3	many	TRBD2	CASSYSLAGSETQYF	TGTGCCAGCAGTTACTCCCTAGCGGGATCAGAGACCCAGTACTTC
TRBJ2-1	TRBV5-1	.	TRBD2	CASSVPGLAPGGQFF	TGCGCCAGCAGCGTCCCGGGACTAGCGCCTGGGGGGCAGTTCTTC
TRBJ1-1	TRBV30	many	TRBD1	CAWRTGTGNTEAFF	TGTGCCTGGAGGACCGGGACAGGGAACACTGAAGCTTTCTTT
TRBJ1-1	TRBV10-3	many	.	CAISESGNQAFF	TGTGCCATCAGTGAGTCCGGCAACCAAGCTTTCTTT
TRBJ2-3	TRBV19	many	.	CASSILGDTQYF	TGTGCCAGTAGTATATTGGGAGATACGCAGTATTTT
TRBJ1-2	TRBV1	few	.	CTSSRQKTANYGYTF	TGCACCAGCAGCCGGCAAAAGACAGCCAACTATGGCTACACCTTC
TRBJ1-6	TRBV12-3/TRBV12-4	many	.	CASSARSVGNSPLHF	TGTGCCAGCAGCGCCCGCAGCGTGGGAAATTCACCCCTCCACTTT